This T cell receptor (beta chain) was identified in a study of cytomegalovirus exposure and HLA in healthy donors (dated by TCRdb to 2016 to 2017). Notes on the research overall: An earlier analysis of approximately 590 of the donors reported 250 to 350 Gb of sequence data and around 120 million unique TCR beta sequences from roughly 180 million T cells. Approximately 300 gigabases of sequencing data and roughly 80 million unique TCR sequences made up an early release that covered some 640 HLA-typed donors. The genetic ancestry cluster associated with self-reported Caucasian donors included over 65% of the approximately 410 genotyped donors. The study aimed to test whether signatures of past pathogen exposure could be identified by cataloging public T cell receptors. The study profiled the T cell repertoires of under 700 subjects by immunosequencing and related them to cytomegalovirus serostatus. In addition to the first cohort of around 670 subjects, a separate validation cohort of 120 different subjects was used. The study combined high-throughput TCR immunosequencing, statistical association of individual TCRs with disease status, and machine learning to predict cytomegalovirus infection status. A later analysis re-examined previously published TCR beta repertoires from roughly 650 donors and added high-resolution HLA genotyping to investigate patterns of TCR occurrence. The later analysis used no new phenotypic data to find candidate immune exposures, relying instead on TCR beta sequences and their occurrence across donors. An earlier analysis of around 580 of the donors used high-throughput TCR beta sequencing to judge whether each TCR beta V gene segment behaved as functional or pseudogenic. Alongside the repertoire data, information on donor age, sex, ethnicity and CMV serostatus was compiled. Genome-wide SNP genotypes for about 60% of the 666 donors were used in a later genetic analysis, which treated that subset as a discovery cohort. Every discovery cohort repertoire had been produced on one sequencing platform. HLA typing covered class I and class II loci at four-digit resolution. The number of donors typed differed by locus, with 629-630 for A, B, C, DRB1 and DQB1, around 500 for DQA1, nearly 610 for DPA1, and 400 to 490 for DPB1. About five DR-DQ haplotypes were treated as single units for association and clustering because of strong linkage in the cohort. Across 300 to 500 genotyped donors of the cohort, an average of about 200,000 unique TCR beta nucleotide sequences per donor were sequenced, and 15% to 20% of those sequences were non-productive.

The paper as a whole reports these results and caveats: In a later genetic analysis, a missense DCLRE1C variant was associated with V-gene and J-gene trimming of TCR beta chains, and the association was replicated in an independent cohort. A cluster of highly shared sequence variants was judged likely to represent a technical artifact of the sequencing pipeline. A later genetic analysis reported fewer N-insertions in productive TCRs among donors in an Asian-associated ancestry cluster than the roughly 700-donor mean. In both the original and validation cohorts, the classifier was reported to diagnose cytomegalovirus status with high specificity and sensitivity. Most CMV-associated TCR beta chains appeared to be HLA-restricted in a later analysis, and the HLA associations seemed to be driven largely by CMV exposure. HLA typing was unavailable for some donors at each locus, so association tests used only the typed subset. Some IMGT-functional V segments, including TRBV6-2 and TRBV6-3, could not be distinguished by the 87-base-pair reads and were therefore excluded. Presence/absence analyses assumed roughly uniform sequencing depth across donors, an assumption that may not hold. A further reported finding was that TCR beta sequences accurately predicted the HLA-A and HLA-B alleles for most subjects in the first cohort. According to a later analysis, parvovirus B19, influenza, CMV and Epstein-Barr virus appeared linked to several top co-occurrence clusters. In a later analysis, HLA-associated TCR beta chains showed more clonal expansion and lower generation probabilities than non-associated chains that were equally common. A few of the identified cytomegalovirus-associated TCR beta chains were confirmed in vitro to be specific for cytomegalovirus antigens. A later analysis associated about 17,000 TCR beta sequences with specific HLA alleles at a false discovery rate of 0.05. When HLA alleles, especially DR and DQ, strongly co-occurred, TCR associations were difficult to assign to individual alleles. In an earlier analysis of around 500 of the donors, most TCR beta V segments appeared in productive rearrangements about 90% or about 30% of the time, broadly matching IMGT annotations. For the cohort, immune exposure information was limited to CMV serostatus. According to the authors, the approach could potentially be generalized to other disease states and immunological phenotypes. The earlier analysis of about 600 of the donors excluded some 16 rarely observed V segments, including chromosome 9 orphons, because counts were too low. In a later analysis, the rate of TCR association differed among HLA loci, with DRB1 alleles having the most associated TCRs and HLA-C alleles having the fewest. Only TCR beta chains were sequenced in this cohort, and the absence of alpha or paired-chain data limited detectable features. While some public TCRs were present in many individuals, most TCR sequences turned up only very rarely across donors. In the study, 150 to 200 TCR beta chains were listed as associated with cytomegalovirus. Correlated functional status among segregating V segments might reflect linkage disequilibrium, but an unknown experimental factor could not be ruled out.

The cohort consisted of some 670 healthy bone marrow donors. At the time of sampling, every cohort member was nominally healthy, though immune exposures that went unrecorded were likely present. The donor was CMV seronegative and belonged to the group of roughly 330 seronegative cohort members. Every donor gave a peripheral blood sample, and the peripheral blood mononuclear cells from that sample were used for TCR beta sequencing. The Qiagen DNeasy Blood Extraction Kit was used to extract genomic DNA from the blood cell samples. The library was built by means of the immunoSEQ multiplex PCR assay. For the multiplex PCR, a mixture combining 60 forward primers for TCR Vbeta segments and 13 reverse primers for TCR Jbeta segments was used. The CDR3 region of rearranged TCR beta genes was amplified from genomic DNA by a multiplex PCR assay. Amplified TCR beta libraries were sequenced as 87-base-pair reads on the Illumina HiSeq System. As for the original processing: A later analysis counted tens of millions of unique TCR beta chains across the roughly 700 repertoires, and 9 million to 14 million of these chains were shared by at least two donors. Raw reads were error-corrected and collapsed into unique sequences by a nearest-neighbor algorithm in which closely related sequences were merged to remove PCR and sequencing errors. V, D and J gene segments were assigned by aligning CDR3 sequences to IMGT reference sequences. For a sequence to be retained, a match of at least six nucleotides was required to both a V gene segment and a J gene segment. Rearrangements were called productive when the CDR3 lacked stop codons and stayed in frame with V and J; all others were non-productive. Following IMGT convention, CDR3 was defined as the stretch from the second conserved V-encoded cysteine to the conserved J-encoded phenylalanine. The earlier analysis of 450 to 750 of the donors excluded any sequence lacking an unambiguous match to a single V gene segment. In an earlier analysis of roughly 500 of the donors, V segments were called functional above 56.7% productive rearrangements and were called segregating when the between-donor standard deviation exceeded 5%. A statistical classification framework was built for diagnosing cytomegalovirus status from the catalog of TCR beta chain sequences. In a later analysis, V and J genes were assigned by comparing TCR nucleotide sequences against IMGT/GENE-DB human TR gene sequences. Using the TCRdist pipeline, a later analysis assigned CDR3 sequences along with most-parsimonious VDJ recombination scenarios. In a later analysis, each TCR beta chain was defined by its CDR3 amino acid sequence together with its V-gene family, and reads without a unique V-gene family were excluded. In a later analysis, 500 to 700 highly shared, low-generation-probability nucleotide sequences were removed to address suspected cross-contamination and a sequencing artifact. In a later analysis, a clonal expansion index was calculated for each public chain from normalized within-repertoire ranks of inferred template counts. Generation probabilities in a later analysis came from a VDJ recombination model fitted to out-of-frame rearrangements, and those results were checked against IGoR. Hypergeometric tests were used in a later analysis to score TCR-TCR, TCR-HLA and TCR-CMV co-occurrence, with a repertoire-size bias correction applied to the TCR pairs. A later analysis estimated false discovery rates by permuting HLA or CMV assignments 20 times. In a later analysis, co-occurring TCRs were grouped using DBSCAN, and TCRdist sequence similarity was added for clustering within HLA-allele-positive subsets. Repertoires with fewer than 30,000 or more than 120,000 public chains, plus five repertoires with anomalous nucleotide sharing, were excluded from co-occurrence clustering. Imported from immuneACCESS, the table was reduced by TCRdb to in-frame sequences with V and J called. These copies leave out some clones; in studies compared against another copy, an unresolved V gene accounts for under half, and the cause of the remainder is not known. For V, J and clone size, that table is used; D and trimming come from the DNA. The sample data list 120,000 to 150,000 clones, and more than 70% of these were observed just once. The top ten constitute 4.9% of the sample.

From cysteine to phenylalanine, the CDR3 is 12 amino acids long. Only the CDR3 DNA stays, 36 bases, in frame from base 1. Reading the germline V gene (reference sequence) gives CDR1 SGHNT and CDR2 YYREEE. V is reduced by 5 bases and J by 6 bases, leaving a spacing of 11 bases between them. Comments on this clone: The antigen it recognizes is unknown. Per-nucleotide qualities are absent, and no much larger clonotype sits a single base away.

This receptor was obtained from a woman in her forties or fifties in good health and CMV-seronegative. Rearrangement joined TRBV5-4 to TRBJ1-1; possibly the D gene is TRBD1, per 6 matching bases. The sample was PBMCs. This receptor carries the CDR3 CASSTGRAEAFF. DNA sequence: TGTGCCAGCAGTACAGGGAGGGCTGAAGCTTTCTTT.